These T cell receptor beta chains were read from a single sample in a study of shared clonotypes between healthy human individuals. The data were produced by immunoSEQ multiplex PCR, yet TCRdb's version contains in-frame clones alone and is incomplete. The table lists 2 million to 3 million clones, 90% to 95% of them singletons, with around 0.4% in the top ten. Sequencing was performed on naive CD4+ T cells from PBMCs. The receptors shown here come from a man aged 18 to 29 in good health. Some clones in this sample may be carry-over from other donors' samples. CDR3s include the opening cysteine and the closing phenylalanine or tryptophan. The D gene is left open where the match is weak. Size values are once, few and many counts, or a class for expanded clones, and some rows have none.

V,J,D,size,DNA,CDR3
TRBV30,TRBJ1-5,TRBD1,NA,TGTGCCTGGAGCAGGGGGCCAATCTACAATCAGCCCCAGCATTTT,CAWSRGPIYNQPQHF
TRBV7-2,TRBJ2-2,NA,NA,TGTGCCAGCAGCTTAGCCATCTGGGCCGGGGAGCTGTTTTTT,CASSLAIWAGELFF
TRBV19,TRBJ1-5,NA,NA,TGTGCCACTACGTCTTTACTTGGGGGTAGCAATCAGCCCCAGCATTTT,CATTSLLGGSNQPQHF
TRBV6-1,TRBJ2-4,NA,NA,TGTGCCAGCAGTGAGGGAAAAAGGCGGGCCAAAAACATTCAGTACTTC,CASSEGKRRAKNIQYF
TRBV7-9,TRBJ1-2,TRBD1,NA,TGTGCCAGCAGCCGAGACAGGGAAGGCGGCTACACCTTC,CASSRDREGGYTF
TRBV10-3,TRBJ2-5,NA,NA,TGTGCCATCAGTGAGGGGCAGGGAGACCAAGAGACCCAGTACTTC,CAISEGQGDQETQYF
TRBV29-1,TRBJ2-5,NA,NA,TGCAGCGTCGCCTTAGGGGAAGAGACCCAGTACTTC,CSVALGEETQYF
TRBV5-1,TRBJ2-1,TRBD2,NA,TGCGCCAGCAGCCCGGGTGGTAGCGGGTCCGTACCCTACAATGAGCAGTTCTTC,CASSPGGSGSVPYNEQFF
TRBV5-1,TRBJ2-1,TRBD2,NA,TGCGCCAGCAGCTTGGTGGTAGCGGGAGGCTCCTACAATGAGCAGTTCTTC,CASSLVVAGGSYNEQFF
TRBV29-1,TRBJ2-5,TRBD2,once,TGCAGCGCAGCGGGACGACTCCAGGAGACCCAGTACTTC,CSAAGRLQETQYF
TRBV9,TRBJ1-2,NA,NA,TGTGCCAGCAGCGTAGGGCAGGGGCCGGACTATGGCTACACCTTC,CASSVGQGPDYGYTF
TRBV25-1,TRBJ1-2,NA,NA,TGTGCCAGCAGGCCACAGGGTAGGGATGGCTACACCTTC,CASRPQGRDGYTF
TRBV5-4,TRBJ2-3,NA,NA,TGTGCCAGCAGCGGTGGACTGGGGGGAGATACGCAGTATTTT,CASSGGLGGDTQYF
TRBV5-6,TRBJ1-4,NA,NA,TGTGCCAGCAGCTGGAACAGGGCCGCTATACCAATTAATGAAAAACTGTTTTTT,CASSWNRAAIPINEKLFF